The rows below give T cell receptor beta chains drawn from one sample of a study of CD4+ T cells in melanoma. Assay used: immunoSEQ multiplex PCR; TCRdb lists only in-frame clones, some missing. The sample includes around 100,000 clones, roughly 90% of them seen just once. Sequencing was performed on peripheral blood. Source of these receptors: a human donor with melanoma. CDR3s include the opening cysteine and the closing phenylalanine or tryptophan. Each record gives: D gene, J gene, clone size, V gene, CDR3 DNA, CDR3 protein. A D gene is named only where the DNA matches it firmly. The size of a clone is reported for some rows only, either as once, few or many, or as a class for expanded clones.

.,TRBJ1-5,once,TRBV30,TGTGCCTGGAGCCAGGGCAATCAGCCCCAGCATTTT,CAWSQGNQPQHF
.,TRBJ1-1,.,TRBV6-1,TGTGCCAGCAGTGTTGACCCTAACACTGAAGCTTTCTTT,CASSVDPNTEAFF
TRBD1,TRBJ1-2,once,TRBV11-2,TGTGCCAGCAGCTTGGGACAGGCTAACTATGGCTACACCTTC,CASSLGQANYGYTF
.,TRBJ1-2,.,TRBV27,TGTGCCAGCAGTTTACAGGGAGGGATGGACTATGGCTACACCTTC,CASSLQGGMDYGYTF
.,TRBJ2-7,.,TRBV7-3,TGTGCCAGCAGCCCCAACCCGGGACTTTCCTACGAGCAGTACTTC,CASSPNPGLSYEQYF
.,TRBJ2-5,.,TRBV7-9,TGTGCCAGCAGCTCTTACAACGGCAGGGAGACCCAGTACTTC,CASSSYNGRETQYF
TRBD1,TRBJ1-5,.,TRBV19,TGTGCCAGTAGTATAGCTCGGGACAGGTTCAATCAGCCCCAGCATTTT,CASSIARDRFNQPQHF
.,TRBJ2-1,.,TRBV7-9,TGTGCCAGCAGTCCACAGGGCGGGCGTAACAATGAGCAGTTCTTC,CASSPQGGRNNEQFF
TRBD1,TRBJ1-5,.,TRBV6-5,TGTGCCAGCAGCCGACCGGGACAGGGTAACCAGCCCCAGCATTTT,CASSRPGQGNQPQHF
.,TRBJ2-3,.,TRBV5-4,TGTGCCAGCAACCTAGGGACCGCCAGTACGCAGTATTTT,CASNLGTASTQYF
.,TRBJ2-7,.,TRBV7-6,TGTGCCAGCAGCCCTATCATAGGATACGAGCAGTACTTC,CASSPIIGYEQYF
TRBD1,TRBJ1-2,few,TRBV27,TGTGCCAGCAGTCTAGGGACAGGGTGGGGCTACACCTTC,CASSLGTGWGYTF
TRBD2,TRBJ2-1,.,TRBV6-1,TGTGCAAAGGGGACTAGCGGAACATACAATGAGCAGTTCTTC,CAKGTSGTYNEQFF
.,TRBJ2-1,.,TRBV10-3,TGTGCCATTGGGGGTAGGGATGAGCAGTTCTTC,CAIGGRDEQFF
.,TRBJ2-1,.,TRBV29-1,TGCAGCGTTGAAGGGGGGAAGAGCTCCTACAATGAGCAGTTCTTC,CSVEGGKSSYNEQFF
TRBD1,TRBJ2-7,.,TRBV7-9,TGTGCCAGCAGCTTAGGGGGGACAGGGAACGAGCAGTACTTC,CASSLGGTGNEQYF
.,TRBJ2-1,.,TRBV20-1,TGCAGTGCTACTGGAACTCGGCAGTTCTTC,CSATGTRQFF
.,TRBJ2-7,.,TRBV11-2,TGTGCCAGCAGCTGGGACACACCCTACGAGCAGTACTTC,CASSWDTPYEQYF
.,TRBJ1-4,.,TRBV19,TGTGCCGTCCGCGGGAGGGGAGATGAAAAACTGTTTTTT,CAVRGRGDEKLFF
TRBD2,TRBJ2-7,.,TRBV5-6,TGTGCCAGCAGCATCCTAGCGGGGGAGCTATACGAGCAGTACTTC,CASSILAGELYEQYF
.,TRBJ1-1,.,TRBV29-1,TGCAGCGTTGAAGCCTCGGAAGGAGCTTTCTTT,CSVEASEGAFF
TRBD2,TRBJ2-3,.,TRBV9,TGTGCCAGCAGCGTGGTATTTAGCGGGGGGGCCCAAGATACGCAGTATTTT,CASSVVFSGGAQDTQYF
TRBD2,TRBJ2-7,.,TRBV4-1,TGCGCCAGCAGGGGACTAGTCGGGGAGCAGTACTTC,CASRGLVGEQYF
TRBD1,TRBJ2-3,.,TRBV11-1,TGTGCCAGCAGCTCGGCTGGACAGGGTACAGATACGCAGTATTTT,CASSSAGQGTDTQYF
.,TRBJ1-5,few,TRBV9,TGTGCCAGCAGCGAGGACAGCTATAGCAATCAGCCCCAGCATTTT,CASSEDSYSNQPQHF
.,TRBJ1-5,.,TRBV6-5,TGTGCCAGCAGTTACAGGGCAGGGCTCAATCAGCCCCAGCATTTT,CASSYRAGLNQPQHF
TRBD2,TRBJ2-7,once,TRBV28,TGTGCCAGCAGCCTAGCGGGGGAGCTGAAGAACGAGCAGTACTTC,CASSLAGELKNEQYF
.,TRBJ1-5,few,TRBV19,TGTGCCAGTAGTATAGAGGGCACCCAGCCCCAGCATTTT,CASSIEGTQPQHF
TRBD2,TRBJ2-3,.,TRBV5-4,TGTGCCAGCGCTGGACGGCGGGGGGGCCTAGATACGCAGTATTTT,CASAGRRGGLDTQYF
.,TRBJ2-5,.,TRBV2,TGTGCCAGCAGGTGGAATGTGCGGATTGAAGAGACCCAGTACTTC,CASRWNVRIEETQYF
TRBD2,TRBJ2-1,.,TRBV4-1,TGCGCCAGCAGCCTAAGGAGCGGGGACTACAATGAGCAGTTCTTC,CASSLRSGDYNEQFF
TRBD1,TRBJ2-2,.,TRBV25-1,TGTGCCAGCAGTTGGACAGGGGGCGCGAACACCGGGGAGCTGTTTTTT,CASSWTGGANTGELFF
TRBD2,TRBJ2-7,.,TRBV7-8,TGTGCCAGCAGCCCAAGTCGGACTAGCGGGAGGAAGTACTTC,CASSPSRTSGRKYF
TRBD2,TRBJ2-7,.,TRBV30,TGTGCCTGGACCCCAGGGACTAGCTACGAGCAGTACTTC,CAWTPGTSYEQYF
.,TRBJ2-5,.,TRBV5-4,TGTGCCAGCAGCTTGGCGGCGGGCCAAGAGACCCAGTACTTC,CASSLAAGQETQYF
.,TRBJ2-7,.,TRBV27,TGTGCCAGCTGTTTCGGGGGGCTAGGCCCCTACGAGCAGTACTTC,CASCFGGLGPYEQYF
.,TRBJ2-1,.,TRBV7-2,TGTGCCAGCAGCCCCCCCGGCGGCTACAATGAGCAGTTCTTC,CASSPPGGYNEQFF
.,TRBJ1-1,.,TRBV18,TGTGCCAGCTCCCAGGCCTTGAACACTGAAGCTTTCTTT,CASSQALNTEAFF
.,TRBJ2-3,.,TRBV7-3,TGTGCCAGCAGCACGTCTAGTGGGGCAGATACGCAGTATTTT,CASSTSSGADTQYF
.,TRBJ1-6,.,TRBV15,TGTGCCACCAGCAGAGTTGTGGGGGATTCACCCCTCCACTTT,CATSRVVGDSPLHF
TRBD1,TRBJ1-2,.,TRBV7-2,TGTGCCAGCAAAAGACAGGGGGGGAATGGCTACACCTTC,CASKRQGGNGYTF
.,TRBJ1-6,.,TRBV5-6,TGTGCCAGCAGCTTGGTCGGGGGAAGCTCCTATAATTCACCCCTCCACTTT,CASSLVGGSSYNSPLHF
TRBD1,TRBJ1-6,.,TRBV28,TGTGCCAGCAGTATTCGGCAGGGGGATTCACCCCTCCACTTT,CASSIRQGDSPLHF
.,TRBJ2-5,.,TRBV11-2,TGTGCCAGCAGCTTAAACTCGCAAGAGACCCAGTACTTC,CASSLNSQETQYF
TRBD1,TRBJ2-7,.,TRBV10-3,TGTGCCATCAGTGATGGGAGGTCGGGACAGGGGGCCAGGGGGGCGAATTACGAGCAGTACTTC,CAISDGRSGQGARGANYEQYF
.,TRBJ1-5,.,TRBV19,TGTGCCAGTAACCAGGGGCTTGATCAGCCCCAGCATTTT,CASNQGLDQPQHF
TRBD1,TRBJ2-7,.,TRBV4-1,TGCGCCAGCAGCCCCCGACAGGGGGCCTACGAGCAGTACTTC,CASSPRQGAYEQYF
.,TRBJ2-2,once,TRBV30,TGTGCCTGGAGTGTACGGGGGACCGGGGAGCTGTTTTTT,CAWSVRGTGELFF
TRBD2,TRBJ2-1,.,TRBV9,TGTGCCAGCAGCCCGCGACTAGCGGGCTACAATGAGCAGTTCTTC,CASSPRLAGYNEQFF
TRBD1,TRBJ1-1,once,TRBV19,TGTGCCGGCAAACAGGGGCAATGGGGCACTGAAGCTTTCTTT,CAGKQGQWGTEAFF
.,TRBJ1-2,once,TRBV5-4,TGTGCCAGCAGCTTGGCTGATGGCTACACCTTC,CASSLADGYTF
TRBD1,TRBJ2-7,.,TRBV27,TGTGCCAGCAGAGACCAGCCCGGGACAGGGGATCCCGAGCAGTACTTC,CASRDQPGTGDPEQYF
TRBD1,TRBJ2-3,.,TRBV5-1,TGCGCCAGCAGCACGACAGGGGTCGGAGATACGCAGTATTTT,CASSTTGVGDTQYF
.,TRBJ1-2,.,TRBV6-6,TGTGCCAGCAGGCTCGGGGCCCCATATGGCTACACCTTC,CASRLGAPYGYTF
.,TRBJ1-2,.,TRBV5-4,TGTGCCAGCAGCTTGGGTCAGGCTAACTATGGCTACACCTTC,CASSLGQANYGYTF